The 6 T cell receptor beta chains reported below all come from one sample, sequenced in a study of T cells in Graves' hyperthyroidism and ophthalmopathy (dated by TCRdb to between 2019 and 2020). The method behind the library was multiplex PCR. These reads were obtained on an Illumina HiSeq 2000. The TCR beta CDR3 regions were amplified from RNA transcripts. A first-round RT-PCR of the TCR CDR3 used the HTBI primer set with the Qiagen OneStep RT-PCR kit. The public reads were quality trimmed at Q25 with fastp and then assembled into clones with MiXCR by TCRdb, keeping productive beta chains. Rows matching on CDR3 protein sequence are summarized as one entry with the most common DNA and genes. Present in this sample are more than 450,000 distinct CDR3 sequences, about 20% of which were seen just once. About 45% of the sample lies in the top ten. Sequencing was performed on blood. These receptors all come from a middle-aged man with Graves' ophthalmopathy.

A remark on this clonotype: A much more abundant neighbour one base away suggests this may be a read error. The chain combines TRBV27 with TRBJ2-2; D uncertain. Trimming left V 5 bases short and J 1 base short, with 14 bases between. This CDR3 has 16 residues. CDR1 is MNHEY and CDR2 is SMNVEV in the germline V gene (reference sequence). This CDR3 is CASSVTHNGNTGELFF. The CDR3 region has the DNA TGTGCCAGCAGTGTCACACATAACGGGAACACCGGGGAGCTGTTTTTT.

The chain has TRBV28 and TRBJ1-1; D might be TRBD1 (5 bases). CDR1 is MDHEN, CDR2 SYDVKM, per germline. This CDR3 has 15 amino acids. V gave up 7 bases and J gave up 0 bases, with 15 bases separating them. The CDR3 coding sequence is TGTGCCAGCACCTCCGTTGACAGCATGAACACTGAAGCTTTCTTT. It encodes CASTSVDSMNTEAFF.

This clonotype has more than one count but fewer than ten. This chain joins TRBV5-6 and TRBJ2-1, with D perhaps TRBD2 (6 bases). This CDR3 is 14 amino acids long. CDR1 SGHDT and CDR2 YYEEEE come from the germline V gene. Trimming removed 4 bases from V and 4 bases from J, with 12 bases in between. The CDR3 reads CASSPGGKYNEQFF. The CDR3 DNA follows: TGTGCCAGCAGCCCCGGCGGGAAATACAATGAGCAGTTCTTC.

The chain employs TRBV7-9 and TRBJ2-1; D not resolved. The CDR3 has 17 amino acids. CDR1 and CDR2 from the germline V gene are SEHNR and FQNEAQ (reference sequence). The V gene lost 0 bases and the J gene lost 0 bases, with 12 bases spanning the gap. Here the CDR3 reads CASSLALRLYSYNEQFF. CDR3 nucleotides: TGTGCCAGCAGCTTAGCGCTCCGGCTATACTCCTACAATGAGCAGTTCTTC. Full variable domain (outside the CDR3, taken from reference TRBV7-9 and TRBJ2-1): DTGVSQNPRHKITKRGQNVTFRCDPISEHNRLYWYRQTLGQGPEFLTYFQNEAQLEKSRLLSDRFSAERPKGSFSTLEIQRTEQGDSAMYLCASSLALRLYSYNEQFFGPGTRLTVL.

V and J are TRBV5-1 and TRBJ2-2; D uncertain. Germline V lookup: CDR1 SGHRS, CDR2 YFSETQ. CDR3 length equals 12 residues. The V gene lost 5 bases and the J gene lost 6 bases, with 8 bases spanning the gap. The CDR3 is CASRVSPGELFF. CDR3 nucleotide sequence: TGCGCCAGCAGAGTCTCACCCGGGGAGCTGTTTTTT.

Details on this clonotype: A much larger clone differs by one base, so this may be a read error. The chain combines TRBV27 with TRBJ2-7; TRBD1 matches 7 bases. The CDR3 totals 14 residues. The V gene's germline CDR1 is MNHEY and CDR2 SMNVEV (reference sequence). The CDR3 loop is CVSSEVTGPYEQYF. In DNA, the CDR3 is TGTGTCAGCAGTGAAGTGACAGGGCCCTACGAGCAGTACTTC.